The 24 T cell receptor beta chains below all came from one sample that was sequenced in a study of T cells in women clearing cervical HPV infection (dated by TCRdb to 2017 to 2018). The library was produced with the immunoSEQ multiplex PCR assay. What TCRdb holds here is the immuneACCESS table cut down to in-frame rearrangements. Part of the clones is not present; checked against another copy, under half of the missing clones reflect an unresolved V gene, and the others are unexplained. This sample's table contains approximately 33,000 clones. 7.5% to 10% of the sample goes to the ten largest clones. Material: blood buffy coat. These receptors all come from a woman aged 18-70 years with a cervical HPV16 infection that either progressed to CIN3+ or cleared (not recorded which).

Regarding this clone: The read finishes 3 residues shy of the CDR3 end, and the germline J gene is used to complete it. The chain couples TRBV5-1 to TRBJ2-3; 8 bases fit TRBD2. The CDR3 is 18 amino acids. The J segment lost 3 bases and the V segment lost 2 bases, leaving 14 bases of the junction unmatched. Per the germline V gene, CDR1 is SGHRS and CDR2 is YFSETQ. The sequenced CDR3 bases are TGCGCCAGCAGCTTCGGCGATCTCTTGCGGGGGGCGACAGATACG. This gives the protein CASSFGDLLRGATDT. The full CDR3 protein reads CASSFGDLLRGATDTQYF.

A word on this clone: With the read ending 3 residues before the CDR3 end, the germline J gene is used to fill in that end. V gene TRBV19 combines with J gene TRBJ1-5; 8 nucleotides agree with TRBD1. The CDR3 contains 16 residues. V dropped 5 bases and J dropped 5; count of bases not matched to a gene: 11. Germline CDR1 LNHDA, CDR2 SQIVND (reference sequence). CDR3 protein: CASSPRTGREDQPQHF. Partial CDR3 DNA: TGTGCCAGTAGTCCCAGGACAGGGAGGGAGGATCAGCCC.

CDR3 DNA, as far as it was read: TGCGCCAGCAGCCGAATAATGAGGGACTCCGAG. It yields the protein CASSRIMRDSE. The full CDR3 reads CASSRIMRDSEQYF. The chain recombines TRBV4-1 with TRBJ2-7; D possibly corresponds to TRBD2 (6 bases). The observed sequence ends 3 residues before the CDR3 terminus, with the missing tail filled in from the germline J gene. Trimming took 4 bases from V and 6 from J, leaving 16 bases between them. This CDR3 contains 14 residues. The V gene's germline CDR1 is MGHRA and CDR2 YSYEKL.

The chain's CDR3 is CASQQRVELNQPQHF. The sequenced CDR3 bases are TGTGCCAGTCAACAACGGGTCGAACTCAATCAGCCC. The chain combines TRBV19 with TRBJ1-5; D gene uncertain. The read halts 3 residues ahead of the CDR3 end, with the missing end drawn from the germline J gene. V gave up 8 bases and J gave up 3 bases, with 17 bases separating them. The CDR3 has 15 amino acids. Germline assignment: CDR1 LNHDA and CDR2 SQIVND (reference sequence).

About this clone: The sequence runs out 3 residues before the end of the CDR3; the remainder is reconstructed from the germline J gene. This sequence joins TRBV20-1 and TRBJ1-2; tentative D call: TRBD1 (5 bases). This CDR3 is built from 13 residues. Looked up from germline, CDR1 is DFQATT and CDR2 is SNEGSKA (reference sequence). The CDR3 sequence: CSASLQGFGGYTF. The part of the CDR3 DNA that was read is TGCAGTGCTAGTCTTCAGGGTTTTGGGGGC.

Turning to this clone: The CDR3 extends 3 residues past the end of the read, so its final part is completed from the germline J gene. The chain uses TRBV5-1 and TRBJ2-6, with 8 bases fitting TRBD1. After removal of 6 bases from V and 2 bases from J, the junction contained 4 bases not matched to a gene. The CDR3 spans 15 residues. Germline-derived CDR1 and CDR2 are SGHRS and YFSETQ. The covered CDR3 bases are TGCGCCAGCAACCCAGGGGGCGCTGGGGCCAACGTC. It yields the protein CASNPGGAGANV. The full CDR3 reads CASNPGGAGANVLTF.

Points on this clone: Read data end 3 residues before the CDR3 end; the end is taken from the germline J gene. The rearrangement uses TRBV7-9 and TRBJ2-7, with a tentative D call TRBD2 (6 bases). Trimming removed 5 bases at V and 6 bases at J, with 14 bases between. This CDR3 is 13 amino acids long. CDR1 is SEHNR, CDR2 FQNEAQ, per germline (reference sequence). The CDR3 here is CASSDAGRGEQYF. The sequenced CDR3 bases are TGTGCCAGCAGCGACGCCGGGCGGGGCGAG.

CDR3 DNA, as far as it was read: TGTGCCAGTAGTATGGGGACAGGGGGCAGCTATGGC. Its translation is CASSMGTGGSYG. In full, the CDR3 reads CASSMGTGGSYGYTF. This rearrangement joins TRBV19 to TRBJ1-2; 12 nucleotides agree with TRBD1. The DNA ends 3 residues before the CDR3 does, and the rest of the CDR3 is filled in from the germline J gene. V lost 3 bases and J lost 4; bases outside the gene matches: 3. The germline V gene encodes CDR1 LNHDA and CDR2 SQIVND (reference sequence). This CDR3 region has 15 residues. The full variable domain, rest sourced from reference TRBV19 and TRBJ1-2, is DGGITQSPKYLFRKEGQNVTLSCEQNLNHDAMYWYRQDPGQGLRLIYYSQIVNDFQKGDIAEGYSVSREKKESFPLTVTSAQKNPTAFYLCASSMGTGGSYGYTFGSGTRLTVV.

Worth noting for this clone: The sequenced fragment ends 3 residues before the CDR3 boundary, so the rest is inferred from the germline J gene. This chain joins TRBV13 and TRBJ2-3; D unclear. CDR3 length equals 14 residues. V shed 0 bases and J shed 6 bases, with 10 bases lying between them. Germline CDR1 PRHDT, CDR2 FYEKMQ (reference sequence). The CDR3 region is CASSLGSLADTQYF. The CDR3 DNA, read in part, is TGTGCCAGCAGCTTAGGGTCCCTGGCTGATACG.

Worth noting for this clone: The read ends 3 residues before the CDR3 terminus; that terminus is restored from the germline J gene. This sequence joins TRBV4-2 and TRBJ1-1; 7 positions agree with TRBD1. The V gene end was trimmed by 4 bases and the J gene end by 1 base; junction bases not matched to a gene: 6. Germline V lookup: CDR1 LGHNA, CDR2 YNFKEQ. The CDR3 spans 15 residues. The CDR3 reads CASSPRQGGNTEAFF. The part of the CDR3 DNA that was read is TGTGCCAGCAGCCCTCGACAGGGCGGGAACACTGAA.

Comment on this clone: The read terminates 3 residues ahead of where the CDR3 ends, so the germline J gene completes it. The J gene is TRBJ2-2, the V gene TRBV10-2; D is uncertain. V shed 5 bases and J shed 0 bases, with 13 bases lying between them. Germline lookup yields CDR1 WSHSY and CDR2 SAAADI. The CDR3 is 16 residues long. CDR3 amino acids: CASSPSAGSNTGELFF. CDR3 bases read: TGCGCCAGCAGTCCATCCGCAGGCTCGAACACCGGGGAG.

Concerning this clone itself: The read falls 3 residues short of the CDR3 end, and the missing part is taken from the germline J gene. The rearrangement joins TRBV12-3 or TRBV12-4 to TRBJ1-2; 9 bases are shared with TRBD1. Losses at the gene ends were 4 bases for V and 3 bases for J; bases not matched to a gene: 0. The CDR3 length is 13 residues. CDR3 DNA (partial): TGTGCCAGCAGTTGGACAGGGGACTATGGC. It yields the protein CASSWTGDYG. The entire CDR3 protein reads CASSWTGDYGYTF.

In regard to this clone: Coverage ceases 3 residues before the CDR3 finishes, and the germline J gene fills in the end. V and J are TRBV18 and TRBJ2-1; 9 bases are shared with TRBD2. Looked up from germline, CDR1 is KGHSH and CDR2 is LQKENI. The CDR3 is 15 amino acids. V was clipped by 3 bases and J by 6 bases; unmatched bases: 6. CDR3 amino acids: CASSPLAGVLNEQFF. CDR3 DNA (partial): TGTGCCAGCTCACCCTTAGCGGGAGTCCTCAATGAG.

Comment on this clone: The read finishes 3 residues shy of the CDR3 end, and the germline J gene is used to complete it. This chain connects TRBV5-4 to TRBJ1-2; possibly TRBD1 for D (5 bases). This CDR3 spans 13 amino acids. CDR1 SGHNT and CDR2 YYREEE come from the germline V gene (reference sequence). The V gene lost 8 bases and the J gene lost 3 bases, with 14 bases spanning the gap. The sequenced part of the CDR3 DNA is TGTGCCAGTCACCTACAGGAGGACTATGGC. Translated: CASHLQEDYG. The entire CDR3 reads CASHLQEDYGYTF.

A remark on this clone: The read is 3 residues too short to cover the CDR3 end, so that end is filled in from the germline J gene. This chain connects TRBV5-1 to TRBJ1-1, with 8 bases aligning to TRBD1. Losses at the gene ends were 4 bases for V and 3 bases for J; bases not matched to a gene: 5. CDR1 is SGHRS and CDR2 is YFSETQ in the germline V gene. CDR3 size: 14 residues. The CDR3 bases that were read are TGCGCCAGCAGCGGGGGACAGGCCTACACTGAA. This translates into CASSGGQAYTE. The full CDR3 is CASSGGQAYTEAFF.

Points on this clone: The CDR3 is cut off 3 residues early in the read; its end comes from the germline J gene. The gene calls are TRBV19 and TRBJ2-7; 12 bases line up with TRBD2. Germline lookup yields CDR1 LNHDA and CDR2 SQIVND (reference sequence). This CDR3 has 18 amino acids. V was pared by 3 bases and J by 0 bases, with 9 bases of the junction left unmatched. This CDR3 is CASSINGLAGGPSYEQYF. Incomplete CDR3 DNA: TGTGCCAGTAGTATTAACGGCCTAGCGGGAGGGCCCTCCTACGAG.

A remark on this clone: The observed sequence ends 3 residues before the CDR3 terminus, with the missing tail filled in from the germline J gene. The gene calls are TRBV19 and TRBJ2-7; 8 bases match TRBD2. V trimming: 1 base; J trimming: 2 bases; junction bases outside the gene matches: 4. Germline assignment: CDR1 LNHDA and CDR2 SQIVND (reference sequence). The CDR3 contains 15 residues. CDR3 bases read: TGTGCCAGTAGTATAGCGGTAGCGGGGCCCTACGAG. It codes for CASSIAVAGPYE. In full, the CDR3 reads CASSIAVAGPYEQYF.

As regards this clone: The read gets to within 3 residues of the CDR3 end, and the germline J gene fills in the rest. V and J are TRBV2 and TRBJ1-4; perhaps TRBD1 as D (6 bases). Trimming removed 4 bases at V and 3 bases at J, with 12 bases between. Germline CDR1 and CDR2: SNHLY and FYNNEI. CDR3 size: 15 residues. CDR3 sequence: CASSAYRVSNEKLFF. CDR3 DNA (partial): TGTGCCAGCAGTGCATACAGGGTTTCTAATGAAAAA.

Concerning this clone itself: From the germline J gene comes the end of the CDR3, since the read stops 3 residues before it. The same CDR3 also results from other DNA sequences found in this sample. The chain couples TRBV18 to TRBJ1-3; D is uncertain. Trimming pared 6 bases from V and 3 bases from J, leaving 9 bases between. Germline V gene sequence: CDR1 KGHSH, CDR2 LQKENI. The CDR3 has 13 residues. This CDR3 reads CASSPDFGNTIYF. The part of the CDR3 DNA that was read is TGTGCCAGCTCCCCGGACTTTGGAAACACC.

With respect to this clone: The read stops 3 residues short of the end of the CDR3; the missing end is completed from the germline J gene. This chain joins TRBV7-6 and TRBJ2-2, with 9 bases fitting TRBD1. CDR3 size: 18 residues. In germline, CDR1 is SGHVS, CDR2 FNYEAQ. V was clipped by 5 bases and J by 0 bases; unmatched bases: 10. CDR3 bases read: TGTGCCAGCAGCGTAACCGGGACAGGGACCCCGAACACCGGGGAG. Amino acids: CASSVTGTGTPNTGE. The whole CDR3 sequence reads CASSVTGTGTPNTGELFF.

As for this clone: The CDR3 is cut off 3 residues early in the read; its end comes from the germline J gene. The sample has other DNA sequences that encode this CDR3 too. The chain has TRBV20-1 and TRBJ1-3; 7 bases map to TRBD1. Germline values: CDR1 DFQATT, CDR2 SNEGSKA (reference sequence). The CDR3 is 13 amino acids. V lost 5 bases to trimming and J lost 4 bases; unmatched junction nucleotides: 5. CDR3 DNA, as far as it was read: TGCAGTGCTCAGACAGGGTCCGGAAACACC. It is translated as CSAQTGSGNT. The CDR3, in full, reads CSAQTGSGNTIYF.

For this clone: The read terminates 3 residues before the CDR3 end, so the remaining end is supplied by the germline J gene. The chain joins TRBV20-1 to TRBJ2-3; TRBD2 matches 12 bases. The CDR3 sequence is 16 residues long. Germline CDR1 reads DFQATT; CDR2 reads SNEGSKA (reference sequence). Trimming removed 4 bases from V and 2 bases from J; junction bases left unmatched: 7. The CDR3: CSAKLAGGRDTDTQYF. CDR3 bases read: TGCAGTGCTAAGCTAGCGGGGGGGCGAGACACAGATACG.

Note on this clone: Coverage ceases 3 residues before the CDR3 finishes, and the germline J gene fills in the end. This sequence joins TRBV2 and TRBJ2-3; D remains ambiguous. CDR3 length: 11 residues. Trimming stripped 5 bases from V and 3 bases from J, with 3 bases between. Germline lookup yields CDR1 SNHLY and CDR2 FYNNEI. The CDR3 region is CASSITDTQYF. The CDR3 bases that were read are TGTGCCAGCAGTATAACAGATACG.

In the case of this clone: The read stops 3 residues short of the end of the CDR3; the missing end is completed from the germline J gene. The rearrangement uses TRBV23-1 and TRBJ2-2; perhaps TRBD1 as D (6 bases). TRBV23-1 is designated an ORF whose function remains uncertain. Trimming took 0 bases from V and 10 from J, leaving 15 bases between them. The CDR3 covers 15 residues. CDR3 amino acids: CASSQSLGAGVELFF. CDR3 DNA (partial): TGCGCCAGCAGTCAATCGCTGGGGGCCGGCGTGGAG.